This TCR beta chain emerged from a study of identical twins. Unique molecular identifiers were present on cDNA, and template switching added a universal primer site. TCRdb fed the 5' RACE reads into MiXCR, producing one record per CDR3 protein. This sample has about 890,000 distinct CDR3 sequences, with 12% found just once. Per germline, CDR1 MNHNS and CDR2 SASEGT. The CDR3 has 15 residues. Trimming took off 5 bases at V and 3 bases at J, with 11 bases between the two ends. Findings and caveats of the study: In beta out-of-frame sequences, the excess sharing between twins was weaker.

Comment on this clonotype: Its target is not known.

This sample was shared with a second study, whose subject was yellow fever vaccine responses in identical twins.

V is TRBV6-1 and J is TRBJ2-6; D is ambiguous. The sequence was obtained from a woman under 30 in good health. The sequenced material came from PBMCs. The CDR3 DNA reads TGTGCCAGCAGTCGAAGCGTCTTTGGGGCCAACGTCCTGACTTTC. It codes for CASSRSVFGANVLTF.